The 25 T cell receptor beta chains given below trace back to one sample, sequenced in a study of T cell repertoires in cytomegalovirus infection. TCRdb called the reads again in MiXCR, with one record for every CDR3 protein. The table shows roughly 800,000 distinct CDR3 sequences, with 25% to 35% occurring only once. The antigens these receptors bind are not known. Source: cultured CD8+ T cells from PBMCs, taken from culture after CMV antigen stimulation. Receptor source: a human donor in good health (CMV status not recorded). Some clones in this sample may be carry-over from other donors' samples.

The genes are TRBV27 and TRBJ2-2; D is ambiguous. Germline V gene lookup returns CDR1 MNHEY and CDR2 SMNVEV (reference sequence). Trimming pared 5 bases from V and 2 bases from J, leaving 9 bases between. The CDR3 runs 14 residues. The CDR3 region has the DNA TGTGCCAGCAGTCTACTAAATAACACCGGGGAGCTGTTTTTT. This encodes CASSLLNNTGELFF.

The chain has TRBV20-1 and TRBJ2-2, with a tentative D call TRBD1 (8 bases). The germline V gene encodes CDR1 DFQATT and CDR2 SNEGSKA (reference sequence). The V and J ends lost 3 bases and 5 bases respectively, with 25 bases between them. This CDR3 contains 18 residues. In nucleotides, the CDR3 is TGCAGTGCTAGTGCCGGGACAGGCGCTAGCGGAATTACCGGGGAGCTGTTTTTT. Translated, it gives CSASAGTGASGITGELFF.

The chain is built from TRBV9 and TRBJ2-1; TRBD2 might be the D (7 bases). Per germline, CDR1 SGDLS and CDR2 YYNGEE. The CDR3 runs to 16 residues. The V and J ends lost 5 bases and 5 bases respectively, with 20 bases between them. CDR3 amino acids: CASSRGGHTMNNEQFF. The CDR3 bases are TGTGCCAGCAGTCGCGGGGGACATACTATGAACAATGAGCAGTTCTTC.

Only a few counts were recorded for this clonotype. The chain is built from TRBV10-1 and TRBJ2-2; the match to TRBD1 covers 7 bases. The CDR3 is 20 residues long. After removal of 2 bases from V and 1 base from J, the junction contained 16 bases not matched to a gene. The V gene's germline CDR1 is WNHNN and CDR2 SYGVQD (reference sequence). The CDR3 region has the DNA TGCGCCAGCAGTGAGCCGAGGGTCGGCTCGGGACAGCTGAACACCGGGGAGCTGTTTTTT. Amino acid sequence: CASSEPRVGSGQLNTGELFF.

This clonotype was seen more than once but under ten times. V gene TRBV7-2 combines with J gene TRBJ1-5; D remains ambiguous. Germline V gives CDR1 SGHTA, CDR2 FQGNSA. This CDR3 has 15 amino acids. V lost 3 bases, J lost 3 bases, and 12 bases lay in between. The CDR3 nucleotides read TGTGCCAGCAGCTTGCGTAGCACGTCCAATCAGCCCCAGCATTTT. Protein product: CASSLRSTSNQPQHF.

This clonotype was seen many times. The chain links TRBV7-9 to TRBJ1-2; 8 nucleotides align to TRBD1. This CDR3 has 15 residues. The germline gives CDR1 SEHNR, CDR2 FQNEAQ (reference sequence). V shed 3 bases, J shed 6 bases, and the junction held 9 bases outside the gene matches. In DNA form, the CDR3 reads TGTGCCAGCAGCTTGGTCACAGGGGGGAATCATGGCTACACCTTC. As protein: CASSLVTGGNHGYTF. The full variable domain, rest sourced from reference TRBV7-9 and TRBJ1-2, is DTGVSQNPRHKITKRGQNVTFRCDPISEHNRLYWYRQTLGQGPEFLTYFQNEAQLEKSRLLSDRFSAERPKGSFSTLEIQRTEQGDSAMYLCASSLVTGGNHGYTFGSGTRLTVV.

This clonotype has only one observation. The chain recombines TRBV11-2 with TRBJ2-7; no firm D call. V dropped 5 bases and J dropped 7 bases, with 9 bases sitting between them. The CDR3 is made up of 11 amino acids. CDR1 is SGHAT and CDR2 is FQNNGV in the germline V gene. The CDR3 reads CASSLSLEQYF. CDR3 bases: TGTGCCAGCAGCCTCTCTCTGGAGCAGTACTTC.

This clonotype was seen a few times. The chain couples TRBV6-1 to TRBJ1-6; possible D gene TRBD1, 6 bases. The CDR3 runs to 14 residues. Germline assignment: CDR1 MNHNS and CDR2 SASEGT. Trimming left V 6 bases short and J 10 bases short, with 16 bases between. The CDR3 DNA reads TGTGCCAGCAGCCTACAGGGTTCGGAGTCACCCCTCCACTTT. Its protein product is CASSLQGSESPLHF.

In its sample, this clonotype was seen a few times. The chain links TRBV20-1 to TRBJ1-5, with D tentatively TRBD1 (6 bases). V lost 5 bases and J lost 6, with 17 bases in between. This CDR3 contains 14 residues. Germline V CDR1 and CDR2: DFQATT, SNEGSKA (reference sequence). This chain's CDR3 is CSAGPGARGQPQHF. CDR3 bases: TGCAGTGCTGGTCCGGGGGCGCGAGGTCAGCCCCAGCATTTT.

With regard to this clonotype: A read error may explain this, as a much larger clone is one base away. DNA for the CDR3: TGTGCCAGCAGCCCCTGGGATGACCTGAACACTGAAGCTTTCTTT. Its protein product is CASSPWDDLNTEAFF. V and J are TRBV7-6 and TRBJ1-1, with no clear D. The CDR3 runs 15 residues. Germline V gene data show CDR1 as SGHVS and CDR2 as FNYEAQ. V was clipped by 5 bases and J by 0 bases, with 13 bases between them.

The V gene is TRBV2, the J gene TRBJ2-1; 10 nucleotides agree with TRBD2. Trimming took 3 bases from V and 0 from J; bases not matched to a gene: 11. The germline gives CDR1 SNHLY, CDR2 FYNNEI. The CDR3 has 19 residues. The chain's CDR3 is CASSEWPSGGPISYNEQFF. CDR3 sequence (DNA): TGTGCCAGCAGTGAGTGGCCTAGCGGGGGTCCAATCTCCTACAATGAGCAGTTCTTC.

The chain employs TRBV7-9 and TRBJ1-6; TRBD1 agrees at 7 bases. The V segment lost 2 bases and the J segment 0 bases; nucleotides outside the gene matches: 10. The CDR3 consists of 19 residues. CDR1 and CDR2 from the germline V gene are SEHNR and FQNEAQ (reference sequence). This CDR3 reads CASSLTGDRTSSYNSPLHF. CDR3 nucleotide sequence: TGTGCCAGCAGCTTAACTGGGGACAGAACAAGCTCCTATAATTCACCCCTCCACTTT.

The chain couples TRBV9 to TRBJ2-1, with TRBD2 matching 7 bases. Looked up from germline, CDR1 is SGDLS and CDR2 is YYNGEE. Unmatched junction bases numbered 10, after V lost 3 bases and J lost 4 bases. This CDR3 contains 16 residues. In DNA, the CDR3 is TGTGCCAGCAGCGGGGAAGGAGCGGGGATATACAATGAGCAGTTCTTC. Translation gives CASSGEGAGIYNEQFF.

This clonotype has only one observation. This chain links TRBV2 with TRBJ2-1; D is unclear. Near its end, the DNA agrees better with TRBJ2-7, so the J call may be wrong. CDR1 is SNHLY, CDR2 FYNNEI, per germline. The CDR3 consists of 16 residues. The CDR3 loop is CASSESQATKYNEQYF. The CDR3, as DNA: TGTGCCAGCAGTGAAAGCCAGGCAACTAAATACAATGAGCAGTACTTC.

This clonotype was found many times. This sequence joins TRBV7-6 and TRBJ2-3, with D possibly being TRBD2 (6 bases). Germline CDR1 reads SGHVS; CDR2 reads FNYEAQ. Trimming pared 3 bases from V and 0 bases from J, leaving 10 bases between. The CDR3 sequence is 15 residues long. CDR3 sequence: CASSFAGSSTDTQYF. Written as DNA, the CDR3 is TGTGCCAGCAGCTTTGCGGGGTCTAGCACAGATACGCAGTATTTT.

DNA for the CDR3: TGTGCCAGCAGTTTACAGTCCCAAAATTCACCCCTCCACTTT. It yields the protein CASSLQSQNSPLHF. The chain joins TRBV12-3 or TRBV12-4 to TRBJ1-6; D gene uncertain. The ends were cut back, 2 bases at V and 7 bases at J, with 9 bases in the middle. The CDR3 loop spans 14 amino acids.

V usage is TRBV6-1 and J usage is TRBJ2-1, with D perhaps matching TRBD1 (5 bases). This CDR3 comprises 13 residues. Trimming took off 2 bases at V and 8 bases at J, with 10 bases between the two ends. CDR1 is MNHNS, CDR2 SASEGT, per germline. The CDR3 protein is CASSEIKGYEQFF. CDR3 nucleotides: TGTGCCAGCAGTGAAATCAAGGGGTATGAGCAGTTCTTC.

The V call is TRBV7-9, the J call TRBJ1-1; D not resolved. The V end lost 5 bases, the J end lost 4 bases, and 11 bases lay between the germline ends. This CDR3 is built from 13 residues. Germline loops: CDR1 SEHNR, CDR2 FQNEAQ (reference sequence). This CDR3 is CASSPSHSTEAFF. DNA of the CDR3: TGTGCCAGCAGCCCATCCCACTCCACTGAAGCTTTCTTT. The full variable domain, its missing parts supplied by reference TRBV7-9 and TRBJ1-1, is DTGVSQNPRHKITKRGQNVTFRCDPISEHNRLYWYRQTLGQGPEFLTYFQNEAQLEKSRLLSDRFSAERPKGSFSTLEIQRTEQGDSAMYLCASSPSHSTEAFFGQGTRLTVV.

This chain connects TRBV6-1 to TRBJ2-7; 8 nucleotides agree with TRBD1. The germline V gene encodes CDR1 MNHNS and CDR2 SASEGT. This CDR3 comprises 17 residues. V dropped 6 bases and J dropped 3; count of bases not matched to a gene: 16. CDR3 bases: TGTGCCAGCAGCCCTCGCTCTCCAGACAGGGGATTCTACGAGCAGTACTTC. The encoded protein is CASSPRSPDRGFYEQYF.

About this clonotype: The CDR3 does not end in the conserved phenylalanine or tryptophan, so this is likely a read error. The rearrangement uses TRBV6-2 or TRBV6-3 and TRBJ2-7; 10 bases are shared with TRBD1. J was trimmed by 3 bases and V by 0 bases; bases with no gene match: 2. The CDR3 is 15 residues long. Germline values: CDR1 MNHEY, CDR2 SVGEGT. CDR3 nucleotides: TGTGCCAGCAGTTACTCGAGGGACAGGGGCTACGAGCAGTACCTC. Amino acids: CASSYSRDRGYEQYL.

This chain uses TRBV7-2 with TRBJ1-1, with D unresolved. V dropped 7 bases and J dropped 4 bases, with 16 bases sitting between them. Germline loops: CDR1 SGHTA, CDR2 FQGNSA. The CDR3 extends over 14 amino acids. The CDR3 DNA is TGTGCCAGCATCCTGAGAGGGATCGGCACTGAAGCTTTCTTT. Its protein is CASILRGIGTEAFF.

This chain connects TRBV10-3 to TRBJ2-3; D unclear. The V end was cut by 10 bases, the J end by 0 bases, with 11 bases between. CDR1 ENHRY and CDR2 SYGVKD come from the germline V gene. CDR3 length: 13 amino acids. The CDR3 coding sequence is TGTGCCACCCAAGCGATGAGCACAGATACGCAGTATTTT. It specifies CATQAMSTDTQYF.

This chain links TRBV6-1 with TRBJ1-3, with D hard to call. The V gene's germline CDR1 is MNHNS and CDR2 SASEGT. V dropped 8 bases and J dropped 4 bases, with 9 bases sitting between them. The CDR3 is 12 amino acids. CDR3 sequence: CASRASGNTIYF. The CDR3 DNA sequence: TGTGCCAGCCGGGCGTCCGGAAACACCATATATTTT.

This clonotype was seen ten or more times. The chain carries TRBV7-9 and TRBJ2-1, with D hard to call. The CDR3 sequence is 15 residues long. Trimming cost V 5 bases and J 5 bases, with 16 bases left between them. The V gene's germline CDR1 is SEHNR and CDR2 FQNEAQ (reference sequence). In DNA, the CDR3 is TGTGCCAGCAGCCCAATCCCAATGGGGAACAATGAGCAGTTCTTC. Its protein product is CASSPIPMGNNEQFF.

The V gene is TRBV25-1, the J gene TRBJ2-2; 8 bases map to TRBD1. The trim removed 5 bases at V and 7 bases at J, leaving 21 bases unmatched. Germline CDR1 MGHDK, CDR2 SYGVNS. The CDR3 spans 19 residues. The DNA of the CDR3 is TGTGCCAGCAGTTTACCCTCCACGGACAGGGTCAATCCTGGCGGGGAGCTGTTTTTT. Translation: CASSLPSTDRVNPGGELFF.